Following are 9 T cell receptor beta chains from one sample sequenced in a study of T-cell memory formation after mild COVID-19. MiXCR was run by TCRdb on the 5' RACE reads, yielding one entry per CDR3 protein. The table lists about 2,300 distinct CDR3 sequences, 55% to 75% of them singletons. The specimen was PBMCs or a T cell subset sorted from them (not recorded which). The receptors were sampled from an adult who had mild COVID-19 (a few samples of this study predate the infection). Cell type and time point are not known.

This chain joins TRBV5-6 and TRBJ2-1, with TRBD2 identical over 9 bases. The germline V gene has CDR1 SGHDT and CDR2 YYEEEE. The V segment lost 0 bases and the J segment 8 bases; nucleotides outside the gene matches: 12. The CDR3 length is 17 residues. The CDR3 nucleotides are TGTGCCAGCAGCTTGGCCAAGGCCGCGGGGGGGAGCGATGAGCAGTTCTTC. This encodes CASSLAKAAGGSDEQFF. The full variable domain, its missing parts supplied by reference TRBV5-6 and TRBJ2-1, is DAGVTQSPTHLIKTRGQQVTLRCSPKSGHDTVSWYQQALGQGPQFIFQYYEEEERQRGNFPDRFSGHQFPNYSSELNVNALLLGDSALYLCASSLAKAAGGSDEQFFGPGTRLTVL.

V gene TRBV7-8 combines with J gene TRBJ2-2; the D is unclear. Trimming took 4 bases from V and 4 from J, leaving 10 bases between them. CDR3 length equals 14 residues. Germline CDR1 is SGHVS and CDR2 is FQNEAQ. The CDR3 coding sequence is TGTGCCAGCAGCTACGGATCGGCCACCGGGGAGCTGTTTTTT. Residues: CASSYGSATGELFF.

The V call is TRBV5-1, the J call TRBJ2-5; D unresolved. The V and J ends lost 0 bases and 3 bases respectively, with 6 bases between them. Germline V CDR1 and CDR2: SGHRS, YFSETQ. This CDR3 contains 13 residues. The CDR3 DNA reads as TGCGCCAGCAGCTTGGGCTCAGAAGAGACCCAGTACTTC. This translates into CASSLGSEETQYF. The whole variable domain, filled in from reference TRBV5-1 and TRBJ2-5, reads KAGVTQTPRYLIKTRGQQVTLSCSPISGHRSVSWYQQTPGQGLQFLFEYFSETQRNKGNFPGRFSGRQFSNSRSEMNVSTLELGDSALYLCASSLGSEETQYFGPGTRLLVL.

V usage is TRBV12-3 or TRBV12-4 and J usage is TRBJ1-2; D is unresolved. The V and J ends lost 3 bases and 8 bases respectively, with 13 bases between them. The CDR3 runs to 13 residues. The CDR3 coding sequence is TGTGCCAGCAGTTTTCGTCTGGCGTTGGGCTACACCTTC. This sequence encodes CASSFRLALGYTF.

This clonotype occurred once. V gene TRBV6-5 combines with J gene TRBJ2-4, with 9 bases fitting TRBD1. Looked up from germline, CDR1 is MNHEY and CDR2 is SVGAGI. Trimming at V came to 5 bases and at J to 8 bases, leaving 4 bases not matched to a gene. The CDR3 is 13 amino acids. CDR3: CASSGQGKDIQYF. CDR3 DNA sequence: TGTGCCAGCAGTGGACAGGGGAAGGACATTCAGTACTTC.

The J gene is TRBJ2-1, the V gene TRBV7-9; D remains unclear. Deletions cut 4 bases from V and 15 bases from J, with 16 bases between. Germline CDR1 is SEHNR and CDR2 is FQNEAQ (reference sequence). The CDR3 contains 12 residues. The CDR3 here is CASSSLDPGTFF. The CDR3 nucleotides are TGTGCCAGCAGCTCGCTAGACCCCGGTACGTTCTTC. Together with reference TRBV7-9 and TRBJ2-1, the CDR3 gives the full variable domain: DTGVSQNPRHKITKRGQNVTFRCDPISEHNRLYWYRQTLGQGPEFLTYFQNEAQLEKSRLLSDRFSAERPKGSFSTLEIQRTEQGDSAMYLCASSSLDPGTFFGPGTRLTVL.

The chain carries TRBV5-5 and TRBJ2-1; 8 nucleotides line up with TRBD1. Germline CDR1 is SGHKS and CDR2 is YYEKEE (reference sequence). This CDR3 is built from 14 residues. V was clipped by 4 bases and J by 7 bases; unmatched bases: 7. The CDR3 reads CASSQRQGLNEQFF. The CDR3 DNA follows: TGTGCCAGCAGCCAGCGACAGGGGCTGAATGAGCAGTTCTTC. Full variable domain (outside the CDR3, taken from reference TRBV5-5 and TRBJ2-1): DAGVTQSPTHLIKTRGQQVTLRCSPISGHKSVSWYQQVLGQGPQFIFQYYEKEERGRGNFPDRFSARQFPNYSSELNVNALLLGDSALYLCASSQRQGLNEQFFGPGTRLTVL.

This CDR3 reads CASSNMFPPWQYF. The DNA of the CDR3 is TGTGCCAGCAGCAATATGTTCCCTCCGTGGCAGTACTTC. J is TRBJ2-7 and V is TRBV21-1; TRBD2 is the table's D call and was not checked against the DNA. TRBV21-1 is labeled a pseudogene. This CDR3 is 13 amino acids long.

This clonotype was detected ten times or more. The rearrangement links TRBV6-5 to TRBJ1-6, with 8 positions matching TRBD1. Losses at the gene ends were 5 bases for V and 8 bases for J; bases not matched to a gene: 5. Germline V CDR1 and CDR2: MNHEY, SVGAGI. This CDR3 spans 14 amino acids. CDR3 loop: CASSRGQGDSPLHF. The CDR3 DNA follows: TGTGCCAGCAGTCGAGGACAGGGTGATTCACCCCTCCACTTT.